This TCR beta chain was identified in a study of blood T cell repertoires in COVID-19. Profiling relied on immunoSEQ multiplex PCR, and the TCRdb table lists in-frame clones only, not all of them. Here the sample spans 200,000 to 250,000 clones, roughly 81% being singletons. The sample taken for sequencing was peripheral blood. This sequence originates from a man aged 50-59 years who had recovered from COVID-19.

CDR3 sequence reads: CASSRSPGLGFADEQFF. CDR3 bases: TGTGCCAGCAGCCGCTCTCCGGGACTAGGATTCGCGGACGAGCAGTTCTTC. This rearrangement joins TRBV11-3 to TRBJ2-1; 8 bases are a match to TRBD2. Trimming at V came to 5 bases and at J to 10 bases, leaving 19 bases not matched to a gene. The CDR3 totals 17 residues. In germline, CDR1 is SGHNT, CDR2 YENEEA.